This T cell receptor (beta chain) was obtained from a study of cytomegalovirus exposure and HLA in healthy donors. Study summary: Early released data comprised about 85 million unique TCRs from HLA-typed donors.

Use of 60 Vbeta and 13 Jbeta primers characterized the PCR. Assay used: immunoSEQ multiplex PCR; TCRdb lists only in-frame clones, some missing. The data show roughly 150,000 clones, with around 75% seen just once and 4.7% held by the top ten. Germline V gene data show CDR1 as MNHEY and CDR2 as SMNVEV (reference sequence). The CDR3 is 18 residues long. V was shortened by 5 bases and J by 1 base, with 18 bases between the two germline ends. This clone has only a few counts. This chain joins TRBV27 and TRBJ1-6; D remains unclear. Source material: PBMCs. This clonotype was sampled from a man aged 18-30 years in good health and CMV-seropositive. The CDR3 loop is CASSPPRRSGSYNSPLHF. The DNA for the CDR3 is TGTGCCAGCAGTCCCCCGAGGAGGAGCGGGTCCTATAATTCACCCCTCCACTTT.